Each of the 22 T cell receptor beta chains below was sequenced from the same sample in a study of T cell repertoires in cytomegalovirus infection. TCRdb redid the calling of the reads with MiXCR, one entry per CDR3 protein. The sample has around 490,000 distinct CDR3 sequences, about 30% seen once. The material sequenced was PBMCs. Source of these receptors: a human donor in good health (CMV status not recorded). Some clones in this sample may be carry-over from other donors' samples.

There are many counts of this clonotype. This chain links TRBV7-8 with TRBJ2-5; D possibly corresponds to TRBD1 (6 bases). This CDR3 region has 14 residues. Germline V lookup: CDR1 SGHVS, CDR2 FQNEAQ. With 1 base removed from V and 5 bases from J, the gap between germline ends came to 11 bases. Here the CDR3 reads CASSLGGTSETQYF. DNA for the CDR3: TGTGCCAGCAGCTTAGGTGGGACATCGGAGACCCAGTACTTC.

The gene calls are TRBV6-2 or TRBV6-3 and TRBJ2-3, with unresolved D. Germline V CDR1 and CDR2: MNHEY, SVGEGT. This CDR3 spans 13 amino acids. Trimming took 0 bases from V and 6 from J, leaving 7 bases between them. The CDR3 spells CASSYSQKDTQYF. CDR3 bases: TGTGCCAGCAGTTACTCCCAGAAGGATACGCAGTATTTT.

This clonotype occurred many times. Here the CDR3 reads CASSGRGGGRGYNEQFF. For the CDR3, the DNA is TGTGCCAGCAGCGGCAGAGGTGGCGGGAGGGGGTACAATGAGCAGTTCTTC. The genes are TRBV7-2 and TRBJ2-1; 9 bases match TRBD2. The length of the CDR3 is 17 residues. Germline-derived CDR1 and CDR2 are SGHTA and FQGNSA. V lost 5 bases to trimming and J lost 4 bases; unmatched junction nucleotides: 12.

This clonotype was seen only a few times. The gene calls are TRBV7-9 and TRBJ1-5; no firm D call. Between the trimmed V and J ends, which lost 1 base and 3 bases, there was a span of 16 bases. CDR1 is SEHNR, CDR2 FQNEAQ, per germline (reference sequence). The CDR3 has 17 residues. Written as DNA, the CDR3 is TGTGCCAGCAGCTTAGAAGTCGCCCCCGGATACAATCAGCCCCAGCATTTT. Translation: CASSLEVAPGYNQPQHF.

In its sample, this clonotype was seen a few times. The rearrangement links TRBV2 to TRBJ1-5; D possibly corresponds to TRBD1 (5 bases). Between the trimmed V and J ends, which lost 6 bases and 6 bases, there was a span of 9 bases. This CDR3 spans 12 amino acids. Germline loops: CDR1 SNHLY, CDR2 FYNNEI. The CDR3 DNA follows: TGTGCCAGCAGGGGGGACGGTCAGCCCCAGCATTTT. It yields the protein CASRGDGQPQHF.

This clonotype was seen a few times. This chain links TRBV5-6 with TRBJ2-7; D gene ambiguous. The CDR3 has 14 amino acids. Germline CDR1 and CDR2: SGHDT and YYEEEE. V gave up 2 bases and J gave up 0 bases, with 9 bases separating them. CDR3 residues: CASSFGRNSYEQYF. CDR3 nucleotide sequence: TGTGCCAGCAGCTTCGGACGGAACTCCTACGAGCAGTACTTC. The variable domain in full, completed from reference TRBV5-6 and TRBJ2-7, reads DAGVTQSPTHLIKTRGQQVTLRCSPKSGHDTVSWYQQALGQGPQFIFQYYEEEERQRGNFPDRFSGHQFPNYSSELNVNALLLGDSALYLCASSFGRNSYEQYFGPGTRLTVT.

This clonotype was detected only a few times. This chain links TRBV6-2 or TRBV6-3 with TRBJ2-1; 13 bases agree with TRBD2. V lost 10 bases, J lost 6 bases, and 3 bases stayed unmatched. Germline loops: CDR1 MNHEY, CDR2 SVGEGT. The CDR3 loop spans 13 amino acids. The CDR3 spells CATGLAGVNEQFF. The CDR3 DNA reads as TGTGCCACCGGACTAGCGGGAGTCAATGAGCAGTTCTTC.

This clonotype was counted ten times or more. This chain links TRBV7-2 with TRBJ1-6; D unclear. Germline CDR1 is SGHTA and CDR2 is FQGNSA. V lost 5 bases, J lost 7 bases, and 18 bases lay in between. The CDR3 contains 16 residues. CDR3: CASSPSGWGNNSPLHF. CDR3 bases: TGTGCCAGCAGCCCTTCGGGGTGGGGAAACAATTCACCCCTCCACTTT.

The table lists this clonotype with a few counts. The chain uses TRBV4-1 and TRBJ1-2; possible D gene TRBD1, 5 bases. In germline, CDR1 is MGHRA, CDR2 YSYEKL. V dropped 4 bases and J dropped 3 bases, with 9 bases sitting between them. The CDR3 extends over 13 amino acids. CDR3 in amino acids: CASSRRGHYGYTF. In DNA, the CDR3 is TGCGCCAGCAGCCGCCGGGGCCACTATGGCTACACCTTC.

The V and J genes are TRBV7-2 and TRBJ2-7; D may match TRBD1 or TRBD2 (6 bases each). The CDR3 runs 14 residues. The germline gives CDR1 SGHTA, CDR2 FQGNSA. With 8 bases removed from V and 0 bases from J, the gap between germline ends came to 14 bases. CDR3 amino acids: CASGGTQSSYEQYF. DNA for the CDR3: TGTGCCAGCGGAGGGACACAGAGCTCCTACGAGCAGTACTTC.

In its sample, this clonotype was seen a few times. The chain carries TRBV7-9 and TRBJ2-4; 9 nucleotides agree with TRBD1. Trimming at V came to 4 bases and at J to 8 bases, leaving 3 bases not matched to a gene. The length of the CDR3 is 13 residues. Germline-derived CDR1 and CDR2 are SEHNR and FQNEAQ (reference sequence). The CDR3 bases are TGTGCCAGCAGCTGGGACAGGGAGGACATTCAGTACTTC. Translating it yields CASSWDREDIQYF.

This clonotype was seen just once. This chain connects TRBV6-5 to TRBJ1-1; unclear D gene. Germline assignment: CDR1 MNHEY and CDR2 SVGAGI. V lost 0 bases and J 1 base, leaving 6 bases between the germline ends. This CDR3 spans 14 amino acids. CDR3 residues: CASSYSPRNTEAFF. CDR3 DNA sequence: TGTGCCAGCAGTTACTCGCCGAGGAACACTGAAGCTTTCTTT.

The chain couples TRBV6-2 or TRBV6-3 to TRBJ2-4; TRBD2 agrees at 10 bases. V was clipped by 4 bases and J by 0 bases; unmatched bases: 9. This CDR3 has 18 residues. Germline CDR1 is MNHEY and CDR2 is SVGEGT. The CDR3 region has the DNA TGTGCCAGCAGTTTTTTAGCGGGAGGTGTCCTAGCCAAAAACATTCAGTACTTC. Translating it yields CASSFLAGGVLAKNIQYF.

This clonotype was counted only a few times. The chain combines TRBV11-3 with TRBJ2-7; 10 bases line up with TRBD1. The CDR3 runs 15 residues. V lost 4 bases to trimming and J lost 0 bases; unmatched junction nucleotides: 3. Germline assignment: CDR1 SGHNT and CDR2 YENEEA. The CDR3 protein is CASSWGTGASYEQYV. CDR3 nucleotide sequence: TGTGCCAGCAGCTGGGGGACAGGGGCCTCCTACGAGCAGTACGTC.

This clonotype has ten or more counts. The chain uses TRBV6-6 and TRBJ1-5, with 9 bases fitting TRBD1. Trimming removed 5 bases from V and 4 bases from J; junction bases left unmatched: 3. Per germline, CDR1 MNHNY and CDR2 SVGAGI (reference sequence). This CDR3 comprises 14 residues. The CDR3: CASSGQGSNQPQHF. DNA for the CDR3: TGTGCCAGCAGTGGACAGGGGAGTAATCAGCCCCAGCATTTT.

The J gene is TRBJ2-7, the V gene TRBV2; D is undetermined. Looked up from germline, CDR1 is SNHLY and CDR2 is FYNNEI. V lost 7 bases, J lost 0 bases, and 13 bases lay in between. This CDR3 has 14 amino acids. CDR3 loop: CASKQAGTSYEQYF. CDR3 sequence (DNA): TGTGCCAGCAAGCAGGCCGGCACCTCCTACGAGCAGTACTTC.

Turning to this clonotype: An end of the junction differs from the germline gene, which may be a read error. V is TRBV7-7 and J is TRBJ2-3; D gene ambiguous. The germline gives CDR1 SSHAT, CDR2 FNYEAQ (reference sequence). The CDR3 loop spans 14 amino acids. The CDR3: CASSLGPNGNTQYF. The DNA for the CDR3 is TGTGCTAGCAGCTTAGGACCAAATGGGAATACGCAGTATTTT.

This chain links TRBV20-1 with TRBJ2-7; 8 bases fit TRBD2. Germline assignment: CDR1 DFQATT and CDR2 SNEGSKA (reference sequence). The CDR3 is 16 residues long. Trimming took 6 bases from V and 3 from J; bases not matched to a gene: 16. For the CDR3, the DNA is TGCAGTGCCATGGCTGAAGGAGCGGGAGCTCTCTACGAGCAGTACTTC. This translates into CSAMAEGAGALYEQYF.

This clonotype was seen repeatedly, ten times or more. This sequence joins TRBV7-2 and TRBJ1-1, with D uncertain. CDR3 length equals 12 residues. In germline, CDR1 is SGHTA, CDR2 FQGNSA. Trimming took 8 bases from V and 6 from J, leaving 13 bases between them. The DNA of the CDR3 is TGTGCCAGCGACATTGGCGCTGCTGAAGCTTTCTTT. Translating gives CASDIGAAEAFF. Filled out from reference TRBV7-2 and TRBJ1-1, the complete variable domain reads GAGVSQSPSNKVTEKGKDVELRCDPISGHTALYWYRQSLGQGLEFLIYFQGNSAPDKSGLPSDRFSAERTGGSVSTLTIQRTQQEDSAVYLCASDIGAAEAFFGQGTRLTVV.

This chain links TRBV5-4 with TRBJ2-7; D possibly corresponds to TRBD2 (5 bases). The V end lost 0 bases, the J end lost 5 bases, and 9 bases lay between the germline ends. CDR3 length equals 13 residues. The germline V gene has CDR1 SGHNT and CDR2 YYREEE (reference sequence). The CDR3 sequence: CASSLVGADEQYV. CDR3 bases: TGTGCCAGCAGCTTGGTGGGAGCGGACGAGCAGTACGTC.

This chain uses TRBV19 with TRBJ2-1, with 8 bases aligning to TRBD1. The CDR3 consists of 16 residues. With V trimmed by 10 bases and J by 5 bases, 16 bases remained unmatched. Germline assignment: CDR1 LNHDA and CDR2 SQIVND (reference sequence). Written as DNA, the CDR3 is TGTGCCATATCAAGCTCAGGGGGCGTTGGTGACAATGAGCAGTTCTTC. Amino acid sequence: CAISSSGGVGDNEQFF.

This sequence joins TRBV27 and TRBJ2-1; weak D call: TRBD1 (5 bases). Germline-derived CDR1 and CDR2 are MNHEY and SMNVEV (reference sequence). V was clipped by 6 bases and J by 7 bases, with 16 bases between them. The CDR3 is made up of 14 amino acids. The CDR3 here is CASSAGPLRNEQFF. The CDR3 region has the DNA TGTGCCAGCAGCGCAGGGCCCTTAAGAAATGAGCAGTTCTTC.